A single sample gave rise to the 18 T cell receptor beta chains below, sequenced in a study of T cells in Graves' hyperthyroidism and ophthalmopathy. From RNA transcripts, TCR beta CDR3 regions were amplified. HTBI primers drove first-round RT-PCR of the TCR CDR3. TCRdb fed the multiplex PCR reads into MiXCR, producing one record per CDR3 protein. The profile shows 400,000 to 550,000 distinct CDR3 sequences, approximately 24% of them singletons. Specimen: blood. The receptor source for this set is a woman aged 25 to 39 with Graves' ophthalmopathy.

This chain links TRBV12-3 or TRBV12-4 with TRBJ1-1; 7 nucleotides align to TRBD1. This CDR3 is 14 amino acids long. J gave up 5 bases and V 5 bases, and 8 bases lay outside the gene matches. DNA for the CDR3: TGTGCCAGCAGTCCAGAGACAGGGAGGACTGAAGCTTTCTTT. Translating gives CASSPETGRTEAFF.

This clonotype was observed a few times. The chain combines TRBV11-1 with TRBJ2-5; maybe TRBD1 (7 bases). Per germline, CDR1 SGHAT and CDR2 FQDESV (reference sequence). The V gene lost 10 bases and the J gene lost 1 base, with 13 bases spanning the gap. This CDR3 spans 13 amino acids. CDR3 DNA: TGTGCCACCAGGAGGGACAGCCAAGAGACCCAGTACTTC. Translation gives CATRRDSQETQYF.

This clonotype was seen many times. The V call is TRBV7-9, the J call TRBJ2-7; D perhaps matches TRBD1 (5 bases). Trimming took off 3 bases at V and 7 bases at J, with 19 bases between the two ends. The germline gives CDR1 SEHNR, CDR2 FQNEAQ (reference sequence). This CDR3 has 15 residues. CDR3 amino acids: CASSFAPGRAEEQYF. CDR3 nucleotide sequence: TGTGCCAGCAGCTTCGCCCCCGGCAGGGCGGAGGAGCAGTACTTC.

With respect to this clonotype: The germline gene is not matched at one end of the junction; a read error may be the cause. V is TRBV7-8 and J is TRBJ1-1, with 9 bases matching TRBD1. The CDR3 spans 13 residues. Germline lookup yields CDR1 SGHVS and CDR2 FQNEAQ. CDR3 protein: CASSGTGYTEAWF. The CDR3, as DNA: TGTGCCAGCAGCGGGACAGGGTACACTGAAGCTTGGTTT.

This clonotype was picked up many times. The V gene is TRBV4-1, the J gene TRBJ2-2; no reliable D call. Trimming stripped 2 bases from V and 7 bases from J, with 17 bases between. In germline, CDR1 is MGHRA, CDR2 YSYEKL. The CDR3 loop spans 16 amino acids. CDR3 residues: CASSQPTERLGGELFF. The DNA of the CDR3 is TGCGCCAGCAGCCAACCCACGGAGAGGCTGGGCGGGGAGCTGTTTTTT.

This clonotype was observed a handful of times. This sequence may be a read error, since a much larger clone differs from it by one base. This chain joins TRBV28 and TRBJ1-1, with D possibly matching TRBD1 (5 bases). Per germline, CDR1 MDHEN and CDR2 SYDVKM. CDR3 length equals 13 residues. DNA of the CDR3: TGTGCCAGCAGTTTGAGAAGGGGATCTGAAGCTTGCTTT. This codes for CASSLRRGSEACF. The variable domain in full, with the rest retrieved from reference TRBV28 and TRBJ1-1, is DVKVTQSSRYLVKRTGEKVFLECVQDMDHENMFWYRQDPGLGLRLIYFSYDVKMKEKGDIPEGYSVSREKKERFSLILESASTNQTSMYLCASSLRRGSEACFGQGTRLTVV.

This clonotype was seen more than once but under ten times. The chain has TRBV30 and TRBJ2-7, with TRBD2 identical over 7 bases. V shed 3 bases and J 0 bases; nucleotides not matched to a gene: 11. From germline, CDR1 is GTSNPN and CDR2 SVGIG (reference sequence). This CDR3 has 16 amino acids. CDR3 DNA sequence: TGTGCCTGGAGCGGACGGGGGGTAATCAGCTCCTACGAGCAGTACTTC. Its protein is CAWSGRGVISSYEQYF.

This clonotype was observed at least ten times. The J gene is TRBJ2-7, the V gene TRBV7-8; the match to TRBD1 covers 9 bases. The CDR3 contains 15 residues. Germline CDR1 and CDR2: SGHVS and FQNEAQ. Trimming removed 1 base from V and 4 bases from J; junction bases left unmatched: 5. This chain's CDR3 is CASSLGGTGLYEQYF. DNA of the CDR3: TGTGCCAGCAGCTTAGGCGGGACAGGGCTTTACGAGCAGTACTTC.

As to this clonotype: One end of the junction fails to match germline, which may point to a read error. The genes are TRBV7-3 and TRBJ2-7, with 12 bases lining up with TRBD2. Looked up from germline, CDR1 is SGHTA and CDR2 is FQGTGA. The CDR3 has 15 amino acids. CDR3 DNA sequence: TGTGCCGGCAGCTTGACTAGCGGGAGCTCCTACGAGCAGTACTTC. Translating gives CAGSLTSGSSYEQYF.

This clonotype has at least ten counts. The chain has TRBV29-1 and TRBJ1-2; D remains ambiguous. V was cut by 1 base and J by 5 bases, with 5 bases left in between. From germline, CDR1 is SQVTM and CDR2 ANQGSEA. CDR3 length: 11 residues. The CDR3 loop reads CSVEVGYGYTF. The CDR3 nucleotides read TGCAGCGTTGAAGTGGGTTATGGCTACACCTTC.

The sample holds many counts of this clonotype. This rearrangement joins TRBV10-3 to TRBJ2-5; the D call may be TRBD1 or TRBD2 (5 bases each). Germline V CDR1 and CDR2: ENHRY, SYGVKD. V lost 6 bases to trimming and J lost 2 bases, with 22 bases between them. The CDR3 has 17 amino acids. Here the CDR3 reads CAISELGPGKLQETQYF. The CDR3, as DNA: TGTGCCATCAGCGAACTAGGCCCAGGGAAGTTACAAGAGACCCAGTACTTC.

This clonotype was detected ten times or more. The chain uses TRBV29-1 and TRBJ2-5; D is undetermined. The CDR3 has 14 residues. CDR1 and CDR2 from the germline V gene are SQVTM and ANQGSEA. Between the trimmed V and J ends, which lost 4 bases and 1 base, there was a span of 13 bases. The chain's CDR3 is CSVVGITFQETQYF. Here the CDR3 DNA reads TGCAGCGTTGTCGGTATCACCTTCCAAGAGACCCAGTACTTC.

The CDR3 nucleotides are TGTGCCAGCAGCCTAGGACAGGTTGAAGCTTTCTTT. Protein sequence: CASSLGQVEAFF. The rearrangement joins TRBV6-1 to TRBJ1-1; TRBD1 agrees at 7 bases. CDR3 length equals 12 residues. Trimming at V came to 6 bases and at J to 7 bases, leaving 5 bases not matched to a gene. Per the germline V gene, CDR1 is MNHNS and CDR2 is SASEGT.

CDR3 bases: TGTGCCAGCTCAACCGGGACAGGTTTTTATGGCTACACCTTC. This translates into CASSTGTGFYGYTF. V is TRBV18 and J is TRBJ1-2; TRBD1 matches 8 bases. There are 14 residues in the CDR3. Germline V gene data show CDR1 as KGHSH and CDR2 as LQKENI. Trimming at V came to 5 bases and at J to 5 bases, leaving 7 bases not matched to a gene.

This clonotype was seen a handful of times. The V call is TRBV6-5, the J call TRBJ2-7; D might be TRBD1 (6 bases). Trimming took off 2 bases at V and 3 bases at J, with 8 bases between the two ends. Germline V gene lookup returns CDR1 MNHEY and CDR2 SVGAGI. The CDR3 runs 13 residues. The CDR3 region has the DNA TGTGCCAGCAGTTACGGACAGCACTACGAGCAGTACTTC. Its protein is CASSYGQHYEQYF.

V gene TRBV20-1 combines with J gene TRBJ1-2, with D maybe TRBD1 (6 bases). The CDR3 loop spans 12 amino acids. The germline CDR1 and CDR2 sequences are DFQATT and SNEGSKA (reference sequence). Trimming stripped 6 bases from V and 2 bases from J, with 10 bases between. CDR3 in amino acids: CSARGPNYGYTF. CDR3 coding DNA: TGCAGTGCCAGGGGACCGAACTATGGCTACACCTTC.

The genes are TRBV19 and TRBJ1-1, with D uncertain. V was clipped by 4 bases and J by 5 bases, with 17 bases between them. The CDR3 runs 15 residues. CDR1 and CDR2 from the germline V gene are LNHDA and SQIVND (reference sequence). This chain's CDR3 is CASSTDSTGATEAFF. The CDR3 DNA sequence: TGTGCCAGTAGTACAGATTCCACCGGCGCTACTGAAGCTTTCTTT.

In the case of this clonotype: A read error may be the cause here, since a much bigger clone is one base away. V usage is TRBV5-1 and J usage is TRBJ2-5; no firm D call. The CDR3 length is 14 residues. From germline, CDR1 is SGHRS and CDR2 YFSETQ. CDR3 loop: CTSSLGLGVETQYF. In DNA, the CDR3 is TGCACCAGCAGCTTGGGCCTTGGCGTGGAGACCCAGTACTTC.